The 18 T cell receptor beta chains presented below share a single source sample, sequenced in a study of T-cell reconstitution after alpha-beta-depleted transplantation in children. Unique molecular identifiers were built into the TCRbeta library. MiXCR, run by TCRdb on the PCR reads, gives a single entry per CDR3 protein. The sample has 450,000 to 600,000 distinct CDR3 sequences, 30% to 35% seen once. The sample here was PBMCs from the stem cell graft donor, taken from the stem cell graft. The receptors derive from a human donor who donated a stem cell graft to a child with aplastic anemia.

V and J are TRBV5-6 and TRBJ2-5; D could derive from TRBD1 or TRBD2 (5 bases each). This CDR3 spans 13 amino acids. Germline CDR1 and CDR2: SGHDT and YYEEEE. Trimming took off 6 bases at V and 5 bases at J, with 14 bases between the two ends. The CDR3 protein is CASMRGEWETQYF. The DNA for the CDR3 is TGTGCCAGCATGAGGGGTGAATGGGAGACCCAGTACTTC. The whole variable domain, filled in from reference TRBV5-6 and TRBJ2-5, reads DAGVTQSPTHLIKTRGQQVTLRCSPKSGHDTVSWYQQALGQGPQFIFQYYEEEERQRGNFPDRFSGHQFPNYSSELNVNALLLGDSALYLCASMRGEWETQYFGPGTRLLVL.

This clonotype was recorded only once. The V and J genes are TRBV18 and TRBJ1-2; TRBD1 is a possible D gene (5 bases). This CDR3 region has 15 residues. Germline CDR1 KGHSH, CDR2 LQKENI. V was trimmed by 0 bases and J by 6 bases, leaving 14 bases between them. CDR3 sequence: CASSPPGRDRNGYTF. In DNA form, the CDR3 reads TGTGCCAGCTCACCACCGGGCAGGGATCGGAATGGCTACACCTTC.

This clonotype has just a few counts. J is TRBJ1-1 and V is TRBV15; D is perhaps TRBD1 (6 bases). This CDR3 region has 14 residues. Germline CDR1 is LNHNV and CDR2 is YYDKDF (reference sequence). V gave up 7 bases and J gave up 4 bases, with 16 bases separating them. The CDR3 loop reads CATTLDRLSTEAFF. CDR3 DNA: TGTGCCACCACCCTTGACAGGCTAAGCACTGAAGCTTTCTTT.

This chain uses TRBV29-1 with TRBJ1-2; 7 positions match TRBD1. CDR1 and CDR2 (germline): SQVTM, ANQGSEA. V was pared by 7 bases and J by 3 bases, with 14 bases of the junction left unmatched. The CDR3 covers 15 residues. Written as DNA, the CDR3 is TGCAGCGCCGAGGACAGGCTGGGGTCTGACTATGGCTACACCTTC. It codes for CSAEDRLGSDYGYTF.

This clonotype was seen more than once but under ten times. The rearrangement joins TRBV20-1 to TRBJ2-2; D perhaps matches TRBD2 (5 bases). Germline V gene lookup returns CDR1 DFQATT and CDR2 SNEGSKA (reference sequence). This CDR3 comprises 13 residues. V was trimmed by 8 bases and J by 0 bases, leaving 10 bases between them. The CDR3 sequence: CSLEVPNTGELFF. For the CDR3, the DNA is TGCAGTCTGGAGGTTCCGAACACCGGGGAGCTGTTTTTT.

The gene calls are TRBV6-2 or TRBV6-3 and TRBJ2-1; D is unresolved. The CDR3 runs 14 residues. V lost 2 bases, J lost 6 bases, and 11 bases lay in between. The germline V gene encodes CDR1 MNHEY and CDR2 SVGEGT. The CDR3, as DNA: TGTGCCAGCAGTTACAACAATGGGGTCAATGAGCAGTTCTTC. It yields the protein CASSYNNGVNEQFF.

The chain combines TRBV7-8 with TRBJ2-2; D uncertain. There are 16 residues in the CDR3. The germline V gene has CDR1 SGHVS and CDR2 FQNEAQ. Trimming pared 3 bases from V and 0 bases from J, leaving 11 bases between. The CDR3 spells CASSLGFSANTGELFF. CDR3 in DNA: TGTGCCAGCAGCTTGGGTTTCAGTGCGAACACCGGGGAGCTGTTTTTT. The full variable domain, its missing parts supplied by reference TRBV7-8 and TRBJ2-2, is GAGVSQSPRYKVAKRGQDVALRCDPISGHVSLFWYQQALGQGPEFLTYFQNEAQLDKSGLPSDRFFAERPEGSVSTLKIQRTQQEDSAVYLCASSLGFSANTGELFFGEGSRLTVL.

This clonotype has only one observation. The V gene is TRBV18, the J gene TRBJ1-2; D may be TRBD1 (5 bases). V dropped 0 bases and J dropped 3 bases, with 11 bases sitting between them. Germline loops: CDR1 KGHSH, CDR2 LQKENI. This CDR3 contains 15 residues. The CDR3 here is CASSPPMDTYYGYTF. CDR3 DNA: TGTGCCAGCTCACCACCCATGGACACGTACTATGGCTACACCTTC.

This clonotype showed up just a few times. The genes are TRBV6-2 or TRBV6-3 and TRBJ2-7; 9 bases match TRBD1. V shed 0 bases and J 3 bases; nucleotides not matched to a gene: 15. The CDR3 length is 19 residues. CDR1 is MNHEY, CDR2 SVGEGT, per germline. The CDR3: CASSYSTRRWGTGSYEQYF. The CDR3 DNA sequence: TGTGCCAGCAGTTACTCGACTCGTCGGTGGGGGACAGGGAGCTACGAGCAGTACTTC.

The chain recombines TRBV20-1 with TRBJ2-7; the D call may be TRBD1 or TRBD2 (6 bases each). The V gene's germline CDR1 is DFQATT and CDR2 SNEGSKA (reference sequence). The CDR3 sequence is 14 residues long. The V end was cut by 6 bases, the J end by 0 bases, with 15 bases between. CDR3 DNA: TGCAGTGCGGTCCTCCCGGGGGCCTCCTACGAGCAGTACTTC. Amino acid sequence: CSAVLPGASYEQYF.

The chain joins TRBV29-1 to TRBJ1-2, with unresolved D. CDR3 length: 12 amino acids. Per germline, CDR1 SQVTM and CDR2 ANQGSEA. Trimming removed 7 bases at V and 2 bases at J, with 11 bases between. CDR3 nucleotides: TGCAGCGCAGGAATAGCCAACTATGGCTACACCTTC. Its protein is CSAGIANYGYTF.

The CDR3 DNA sequence: TGTGCCAGCAGCTACGGACTAGCGGGAGTAGAGACCCAGTACTTC. Its translation is CASSYGLAGVETQYF. The rearrangement uses TRBV9 and TRBJ2-5; TRBD2 matches at 13 bases. The CDR3 contains 15 residues. V shed 4 bases and J 4 bases; nucleotides not matched to a gene: 4. Germline assignment: CDR1 SGDLS and CDR2 YYNGEE.

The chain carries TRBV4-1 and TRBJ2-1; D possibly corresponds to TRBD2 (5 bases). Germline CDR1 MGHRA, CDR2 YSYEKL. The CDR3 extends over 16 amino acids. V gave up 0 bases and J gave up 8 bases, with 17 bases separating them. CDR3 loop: CASSQDRGLAGDEQFF. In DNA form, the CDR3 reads TGCGCCAGCAGCCAAGATCGTGGGCTAGCTGGTGATGAGCAGTTCTTC.

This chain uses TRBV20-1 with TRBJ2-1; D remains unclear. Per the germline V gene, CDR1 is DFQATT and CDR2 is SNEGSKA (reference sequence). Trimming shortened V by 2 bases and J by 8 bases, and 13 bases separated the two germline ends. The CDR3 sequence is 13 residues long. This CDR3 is CSARMNAEDEQFF. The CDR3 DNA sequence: TGCAGTGCTAGAATGAACGCCGAGGATGAGCAGTTCTTC.

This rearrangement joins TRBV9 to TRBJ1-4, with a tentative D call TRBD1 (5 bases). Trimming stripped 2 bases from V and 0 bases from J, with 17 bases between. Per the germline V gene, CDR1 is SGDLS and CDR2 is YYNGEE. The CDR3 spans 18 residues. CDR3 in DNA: TGTGCCAGCAGCGTGGGATACGGGGGACTTGCAACTAATGAAAAACTGTTTTTT. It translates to CASSVGYGGLATNEKLFF.

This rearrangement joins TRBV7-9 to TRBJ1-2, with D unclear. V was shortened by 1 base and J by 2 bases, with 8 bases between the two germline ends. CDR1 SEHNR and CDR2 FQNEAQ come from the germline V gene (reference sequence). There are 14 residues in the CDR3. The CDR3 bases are TGTGCCAGCAGCTTAGTAACAGAGAACTATGGCTACACCTTC. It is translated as CASSLVTENYGYTF.

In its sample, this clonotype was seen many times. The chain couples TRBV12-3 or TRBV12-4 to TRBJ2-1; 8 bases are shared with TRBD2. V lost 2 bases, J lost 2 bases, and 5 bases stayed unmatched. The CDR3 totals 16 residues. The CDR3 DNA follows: TGTGCCAGCAGTTTACTAGCGGGTGCAACCTACAATGAGCAGTTCTTC. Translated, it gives CASSLLAGATYNEQFF.

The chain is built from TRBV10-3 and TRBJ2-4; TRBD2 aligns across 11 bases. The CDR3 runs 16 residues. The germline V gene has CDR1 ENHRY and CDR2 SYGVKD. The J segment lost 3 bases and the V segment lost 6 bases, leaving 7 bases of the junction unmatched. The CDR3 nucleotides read TGTGCCATCAGCGAGACTAGCGGGAATAACAAAAACATTCAGTACTTC. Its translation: CAISETSGNNKNIQYF.